Reported below is one TCR beta chain. These data come from a study of blood T cell repertoires in COVID-19. Study-level background: Collection of acute and convalescent COVID-19 samples took place in the United States, Italy and Spain.

This table comes from immunoSEQ multiplex PCR, and its TCRdb copy is limited to in-frame clones, with some not included. This sample has 35,000 to 50,000 clones; 70% to 90% occur once, and the top ten carry around 2.3%. The ends were cut back, 7 bases at V and 0 bases at J, with 12 bases in the middle. Looked up from germline, CDR1 is SQVTM and CDR2 is ANQGSEA. CDR3 length: 13 amino acids. The sequence came from a human donor in a cohort sampled during active COVID-19. Sequencing was carried out using peripheral blood. The chain recombines TRBV29-1 with TRBJ1-1, with D perhaps TRBD1 (6 bases). CDR3 loop: CSGIGQMNTEAFF. In nucleotides, the CDR3 is TGCAGCGGGATTGGACAGATGAACACTGAAGCTTTCTTT.